What follows are 19 T cell receptor beta chains derived from one specimen sequenced in a study of T cells in Graves' hyperthyroidism and ophthalmopathy (dated by TCRdb to the late 2010s). The protocol used for the library was multiplex PCR. For sequencing, an Illumina HiSeq 2000 was employed. The TCR beta CDR3 regions were amplified from the RNA transcripts. For the first round of RT-PCR on the TCR CDR3, the HTBI primer set was used together with the Qiagen OneStep RT-PCR kit. Clones were called with MiXCR by TCRdb after fastp trimmed the public reads at Q25, and only in-frame beta chains were retained. CDR3 protein sequences are deduplicated, and each keeps its most common genes and DNA. The sample yields around 450,000 distinct CDR3 sequences; 15% to 19% were counted once. The ten largest make up 14% of the sample. The source material was blood. The source is a woman aged 18 to 35 with Graves' hyperthyroidism.

This clonotype was seen at least ten times. This rearrangement joins TRBV2 to TRBJ2-2, with 7 nucleotides matching TRBD2. The germline V gene encodes CDR1 SNHLY and CDR2 FYNNEI. V lost 6 bases to trimming and J lost 1 base; unmatched junction nucleotides: 5. The CDR3 loop spans 15 amino acids. This CDR3 reads CASRSGVGNTGELFF. As DNA, the CDR3 is TGTGCCAGCAGGAGCGGGGTCGGGAACACCGGGGAGCTGTTTTTT.

This clonotype was picked up a small number of times. This sequence joins TRBV24-1 and TRBJ2-5; a possible D gene is TRBD2 (5 bases). CDR1 and CDR2 (germline): KGHDR, SFDVKD. The CDR3 covers 14 residues. Deletions cut 1 base from V and 2 bases from J, with 7 bases between. Here the CDR3 reads CATSDFKRQETQYF. In nucleotides, the CDR3 is TGTGCCACCAGTGATTTCAAGCGGCAAGAGACCCAGTACTTC.

Only a few counts were recorded for this clonotype. This rearrangement joins TRBV7-3 to TRBJ2-2, with 7 bases matching TRBD1. Trimming cost V 6 bases and J 6 bases; bases outside gene matches: 7. This CDR3 comprises 14 residues. The germline gives CDR1 SGHTA, CDR2 FQGTGA. The CDR3 coding sequence is TGTGCCAGCAGACCCACTCAGGGGGCCGGGGAGCTGTTTTTT. Translating gives CASRPTQGAGELFF. Full variable domain (remainder filled in from reference TRBV7-3 and TRBJ2-2): GAGVSQTPSNKVTEKGKYVELRCDPISGHTALYWYRQSLGQGPEFLIYFQGTGAADDSGLPNDRFFAVRPEGSVSTLKIQRTERGDSAVYLCASRPTQGAGELFFGEGSRLTVL.

This clonotype occurred once. V gene TRBV9 combines with J gene TRBJ2-7; maybe TRBD2 (6 bases). Deletions cut 0 bases from V and 6 bases from J, with 13 bases between. Germline V gene lookup returns CDR1 SGDLS and CDR2 YYNGEE. The CDR3 length is 14 residues. The CDR3 reads CASSVGGGTVEQYF. The CDR3, as DNA: TGTGCCAGCAGCGTAGGCGGCGGGACGGTCGAGCAGTACTTC.

This rearrangement joins TRBV6-2 or TRBV6-3 to TRBJ1-6; perhaps TRBD1 as D (5 bases). This CDR3 is built from 13 residues. Germline V CDR1 and CDR2: MNHEY, SVGEGT. Trimming removed 8 bases from V and 8 bases from J, with 13 bases in between. The CDR3 DNA reads TGTGCCAGCGTAATTTTGGGGGATTCACCCCTCCACTTT. Its translation is CASVILGDSPLHF.

This clonotype occurred many times. The chain joins TRBV28 to TRBJ1-1, with 8 bases that match TRBD1. After removal of 6 bases from V and 1 base from J, the junction contained 7 bases not matched to a gene. Per germline, CDR1 MDHEN and CDR2 SYDVKM. This CDR3 region has 15 residues. The CDR3 region is CASRFPGTGNTEAFF. Here the CDR3 DNA reads TGTGCCAGCAGATTTCCGGGGACAGGGAACACTGAAGCTTTCTTT.

This chain connects TRBV20-1 to TRBJ1-1; unclear D gene. Germline V CDR1 and CDR2: DFQATT, SNEGSKA (reference sequence). This CDR3 has 13 residues. V was pared by 4 bases and J by 4 bases, with 13 bases between. As DNA, the CDR3 is TGCAGTGCTATTTCCCCGGGGTTCACTGAAGCTTTCTTT. Translated, it gives CSAISPGFTEAFF.

The chain combines TRBV19 with TRBJ1-2, with D possibly matching TRBD1 (6 bases). This CDR3 is 15 amino acids long. With 5 bases removed from V and 1 base from J, the gap between germline ends came to 14 bases. Germline values: CDR1 LNHDA, CDR2 SQIVND (reference sequence). The CDR3 bases are TGTGCCAGTAGTGCTCAGGGGAGACTTAACTATGGCTACACCTTC. The encoded protein is CASSAQGRLNYGYTF.

The V gene is TRBV6-5, the J gene TRBJ2-2; perhaps D is TRBD1 or TRBD2 (6 bases each). Germline loops: CDR1 MNHEY, CDR2 SVGAGI. CDR3 length: 15 residues. V shed 6 bases and J shed 3 bases, with 14 bases lying between them. The CDR3 sequence: CASRYDRRDTGELFF. For the CDR3, the DNA is TGTGCCAGCAGATACGACAGGAGGGACACCGGGGAGCTGTTTTTT.

This clonotype was found a few times. The rearrangement joins TRBV14 to TRBJ1-1, with D perhaps TRBD1 (5 bases). This CDR3 spans 15 amino acids. The V and J ends lost 1 base and 0 bases respectively, with 9 bases between them. Germline lookup yields CDR1 SGHDN and CDR2 FVKESK. CDR3 DNA: TGTGCCAGCAGCCAAGTAAGGGGTCTGAACACTGAAGCTTTCTTT. Its protein is CASSQVRGLNTEAFF. The full variable domain, completed using reference TRBV14 and TRBJ1-1, is EAGVTQFPSHSVIEKGQTVTLRCDPISGHDNLYWYRRVMGKEIKFLLHFVKESKQDESGMPNNRFLAERTGGTYSTLKVQPAELEDSGVYFCASSQVRGLNTEAFFGQGTRLTVV.

There are a few counts of this clonotype. The CDR3 loop is CASSQDPPGQHETQYF. In DNA form, the CDR3 reads TGTGCCAGCAGCCAAGATCCCCCCGGGCAGCATGAGACCCAGTACTTC. The rearrangement links TRBV4-2 to TRBJ2-5, with D hard to call. The CDR3 runs 16 residues. Deletions cut 0 bases from V and 5 bases from J, with 16 bases between. Germline V gives CDR1 LGHNA, CDR2 YNFKEQ.

This clonotype was seen repeatedly, ten times or more. A read error may account for a junction end that differs from germline. The J gene is TRBJ2-3, the V gene TRBV7-7, with 7 bases identical to TRBD1. CDR3 size: 15 residues. Looked up from germline, CDR1 is SSHAT and CDR2 is FNYEAQ (reference sequence). This chain's CDR3 is CASSFDREWSDTQYF. CDR3 DNA: TGTGCTAGCAGCTTCGACAGGGAGTGGTCTGATACGCAGTATTTT.

The V and J genes are TRBV5-1 and TRBJ1-1; D might be TRBD1 (6 bases). The germline V and J ends were trimmed by 0 bases and 5 bases, with 11 bases remaining between them. The CDR3 contains 14 residues. Germline assignment: CDR1 SGHRS and CDR2 YFSETQ. Here the CDR3 reads CASSLEGGRTEAFF. In nucleotides, the CDR3 is TGCGCCAGCAGCTTGGAGGGGGGGAGGACTGAAGCTTTCTTT.

This chain links TRBV15 with TRBJ1-5, with D perhaps matching TRBD1 (6 bases). This CDR3 comprises 15 residues. CDR1 is LNHNV, CDR2 YYDKDF, per germline (reference sequence). V gave up 0 bases and J gave up 9 bases, with 15 bases separating them. The CDR3 nucleotides are TGTGCCACCAGCAGAGATTCGGGGGGCGTAGGGCCCCAGCATTTT. It yields the protein CATSRDSGGVGPQHF.

This clonotype was seen a few times. The chain carries TRBV25-1 and TRBJ2-7; 8 bases agree with TRBD1. Germline assignment: CDR1 MGHDK and CDR2 SYGVNS. This CDR3 comprises 13 residues. V was clipped by 9 bases and J by 2 bases; unmatched bases: 6. The CDR3: CASQDREAYEQYF. DNA for the CDR3: TGTGCCAGTCAGGACAGGGAGGCCTACGAGCAGTACTTC.

Only a few counts were recorded for this clonotype. V and J are TRBV3-1 and TRBJ1-2; D is ambiguous. With 0 bases removed from V and 4 bases from J, the gap between germline ends came to 9 bases. This CDR3 is 14 amino acids long. Germline V gene data show CDR1 as LGHDT and CDR2 as YNNKEL (reference sequence). The CDR3 sequence is CASSQDREVYGYTF. CDR3 nucleotides: TGTGCCAGCAGCCAAGATAGGGAGGTCTATGGCTACACCTTC.

This clonotype occurred a few times. V gene TRBV29-1 combines with J gene TRBJ2-1; the D is unclear. Germline-derived CDR1 and CDR2 are SQVTM and ANQGSEA. The CDR3 spans 13 residues. Trimming took 4 bases from V and 3 from J, leaving 10 bases between them. In DNA, the CDR3 is TGCAGCGTTGGGCAAGGGAACTACAATGAGCAGTTCTTC. This encodes CSVGQGNYNEQFF.

In DNA, the CDR3 is TGTGCCAGCAGGACCCTCGTTGGGGTCTCAGTCAATGAGCAGTTCTTC. This translates into CASRTLVGVSVNEQFF. V is TRBV28 and J is TRBJ2-1, with no clear D. V lost 6 bases and J 6 bases, leaving 21 bases between the germline ends. Germline CDR1 MDHEN, CDR2 SYDVKM. The CDR3 totals 16 residues.

This clonotype appeared many times. This sequence joins TRBV12-3 or TRBV12-4 and TRBJ2-1; 9 nucleotides match TRBD2. This CDR3 is 18 amino acids long. V dropped 5 bases and J dropped 4; count of bases not matched to a gene: 15. CDR3 loop: CASSQRGGGAWVYNEQFF. The CDR3 DNA is TGTGCCAGCAGTCAGCGGGGCGGGGGGGCTTGGGTATACAATGAGCAGTTCTTC.